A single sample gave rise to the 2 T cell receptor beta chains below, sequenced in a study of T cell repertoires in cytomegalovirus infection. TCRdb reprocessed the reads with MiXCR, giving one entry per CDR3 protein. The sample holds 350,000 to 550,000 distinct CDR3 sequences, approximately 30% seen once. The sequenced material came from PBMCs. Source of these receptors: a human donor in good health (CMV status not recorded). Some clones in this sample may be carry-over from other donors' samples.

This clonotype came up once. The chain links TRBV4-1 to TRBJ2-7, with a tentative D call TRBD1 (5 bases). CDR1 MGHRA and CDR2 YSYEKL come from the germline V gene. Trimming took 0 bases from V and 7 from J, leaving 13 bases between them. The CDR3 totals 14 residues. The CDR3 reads CASSQDGQGEEQYF. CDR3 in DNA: TGCGCCAGCAGCCAAGATGGCCAGGGTGAGGAGCAGTACTTC.

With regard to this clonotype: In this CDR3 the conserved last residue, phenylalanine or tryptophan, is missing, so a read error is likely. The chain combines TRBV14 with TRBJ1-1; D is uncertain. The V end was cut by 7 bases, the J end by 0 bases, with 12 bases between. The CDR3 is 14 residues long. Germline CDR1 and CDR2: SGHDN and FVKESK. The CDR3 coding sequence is TGTGCCAGCATCCCACGGGAACTGAACACTGAAGCTTTCGTT. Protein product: CASIPRELNTEAFV.